Listed below are T cell receptor beta chains from one sample, sequenced in a study of cytomegalovirus exposure and HLA in healthy donors. Clones were sequenced by immunoSEQ multiplex PCR, and TCRdb holds only the in-frame ones, with some missing. The data show fewer than 200,000 clones, around 85% seen once. Sequencing was performed on PBMCs. The receptors here all came from a man aged 18 to 35 in good health and CMV-seropositive. Each CDR3 is given with its conserved first and last residue. Fields, in order: V gene, CDR3 length, clone size, J gene, D gene, CDR3 DNA, CDR3 protein. The D gene is left open where the match is weak. Clone size is given for some rows only: seen once, a few or many times, or a class if the clone is expanded.

>TRBV2|14|-|TRBJ1-1|-
TGTGCCAGCAGTGCCTATCCGGGAGGGGCTGAAGCTTTCTTT
CASSAYPGGAEAFF
>TRBV9|16|-|TRBJ2-1|TRBD2
TGTGCCAGCAGCGTCTCCGGGGGGGCCGGGAATAATGAGCAGTTCTTC
CASSVSGGAGNNEQFF
>TRBV19|14|-|TRBJ2-7|TRBD1
TGTGCCAGTAGTCGAGCGGACAGGGGGTACGAGCAGTACTTC
CASSRADRGYEQYF
>TRBV7-8|16|-|TRBJ2-1|TRBD2
TGTGCCAGCAGGCCTAGAGGTGGGGGGGGAAGGTATGAGCAGTTCTTC
CASRPRGGGGRYEQFF
>TRBV6-6|16|-|TRBJ1-3|-
TGTGCCAGCAGTTACTCGGGCTCAGTCTCTGGAAACACCATATATTTT
CASSYSGSVSGNTIYF
>TRBV4-1|15|-|TRBJ2-3|-
TGCGCCAGCGGGGGGGGCGGGGTTGGGAGTGATACGCAGTATTTT
CASGGGGVGSDTQYF
>TRBV5-1|14|-|TRBJ1-1|TRBD1
TGCGCCAGCAGCTCCCAGGGGGTGAACACTGAAGCTTTCTTT
CASSSQGVNTEAFF
>TRBV2|16|-|TRBJ2-1|-
TGTGCCAGCAGTGTATTGTGGGGGCCGTCCTACAATGAGCAGTTCTTC
CASSVLWGPSYNEQFF
>TRBV19|13|-|TRBJ1-2|-
TGTGCCAGTAGAATGAGAGACAGCTATGGCTACACCTTC
CASRMRDSYGYTF
>TRBV5-1|13|few|TRBJ1-2|TRBD1
TGCGCCAGCAGCATCGACAGGGGGAATGGCTACACCTTC
CASSIDRGNGYTF
>TRBV6-5|16|-|TRBJ2-2|-
TGTGCCAGCAGTTACTCCGCAGGGAGGGGGACCGGGGAGCTGTTTTTT
CASSYSAGRGTGELFF
>TRBV5-1|18|-|TRBJ2-2|TRBD2
TGCGCCAGCAGCTTTGCTACCAGCGGGAGTTTTGCGACCGGGGAGCTGTTTTTT
CASSFATSGSFATGELFF
>TRBV6-6|14|-|TRBJ1-2|TRBD1
TGTGCCAGCAGTCACCGGGACAGCCTCTATGGCTACACCTTC
CASSHRDSLYGYTF
>TRBV19|14|-|TRBJ2-4|TRBD2
TGTGCCAGTAGTCCCGGGGGGGGAAAAAACATTCAGTACTTC
CASSPGGGKNIQYF
>TRBV28|14|-|TRBJ1-5|TRBD1
TGTGCCACCAGGACAGGGGCTTCCAATCAGCCCCAGCATTTT
CATRTGASNQPQHF
>TRBV11-2|14|-|TRBJ2-5|-
TGTGCCAGCAGCTTCCGAGCGGGTAGGGAGACCCAGTACTTC
CASSFRAGRETQYF
>TRBV5-6|15|-|TRBJ2-3|-
TGTGCCAGCAGCTTGAGGCTCCAGGGAACAGATACGCAGTATTTT
CASSLRLQGTDTQYF
>TRBV9|15|-|TRBJ2-3|-
TGTGCCAGCAGCGTAGTGTCTATGGGCACAGATACGCAGTATTTT
CASSVVSMGTDTQYF
>TRBV7-8|19|once|TRBJ2-7|TRBD2
TGTGCCAGCAGCCCCTGGTACGGACTAGCGGGAGAGGGGATAAACGAGCAGTACTTC
CASSPWYGLAGEGINEQYF
>TRBV18|15|few|TRBJ2-2|TRBD1
TGTGCCAGCTCACCGGACAGGGGATATACCGGGGAGCTGTTTTTT
CASSPDRGYTGELFF
>TRBV27|13|-|TRBJ2-7|-
TGTGCCAGCAGTTTACGAGGGAACTACGAGCAGTACTTC
CASSLRGNYEQYF
>TRBV19|14|-|TRBJ1-1|TRBD1
TGTGCCAGTAGGGACAGGGGGATGAACACTGAAGCTTTCTTT
CASRDRGMNTEAFF
>TRBV27|15|-|TRBJ2-3|-
TGTGCCAGCACCTTCCCCAGGACTCGTCCAGATACGCAGTATTTT
CASTFPRTRPDTQYF
>TRBV2|11|-|TRBJ1-1|-
TGTGCCAGCAGTGGGAGCACTGAAGCTTTCTTT
CASSGSTEAFF
>TRBV9|15|-|TRBJ2-7|-
TGTGCCAGCAGCGTAGGAGTAACAGGGCCCTACGAGCAGTACTTC
CASSVGVTGPYEQYF
>TRBV9|14|-|TRBJ2-4|-
TGTGCCAGCAGCGTAGATGGGGGCCAAAACATTCAGTACTTC
CASSVDGGQNIQYF
>TRBV2|15|-|TRBJ2-3|TRBD2
TGTGCCAGCAGTTTCCTCAGACTAGCGGGGGATACGCAGTATTTT
CASSFLRLAGDTQYF
>TRBV4-2|22|-|TRBJ2-1|TRBD2
TGTGCCAGCAGCCCGTCGCCAGGCTCCCCACTAGCGGGAGGGCCGGCAGGCAATGAGCAGTTCTTC
CASSPSPGSPLAGGPAGNEQFF
>TRBV9|15|-|TRBJ2-1|-
TGTGCCAGCAGCCCCCTGGAGTCCTCCTACAATGAGCAGTTCTTC
CASSPLESSYNEQFF
>TRBV19|13|-|TRBJ1-1|TRBD1
TGTGCCAGTGGCACAGGGGTTGTCACTGAAGCTTTCTTT
CASGTGVVTEAFF
>TRBV30|13|-|TRBJ2-1|TRBD2
TGTGCCTGGAGTGGGACTAGCGGCAATGAGCAGTTCTTC
CAWSGTSGNEQFF
>TRBV5-1|17|-|TRBJ2-6|-
TGCGCCAGCAGCTTGGACTTCGGGGGGCCCGGGGCCAACGTCCTGACTTTC
CASSLDFGGPGANVLTF
>TRBV30|15|-|TRBJ2-1|TRBD2
TGTGCCTGGACCGTCCAAGCGGGAGGGGTAAATGAGCAGTTCTTC
CAWTVQAGGVNEQFF
>TRBV13|14|-|TRBJ2-3|TRBD2
TGTGCCAGCAGGGGTAGCGGGGGTGCAGATACGCAGTATTTT
CASRGSGGADTQYF
>TRBV27|15|once|TRBJ2-1|-
TGTGCCAGCAGTCCGGACTTCGATTCCTACAATGAGCAGTTCTTC
CASSPDFDSYNEQFF
>TRBV28|14|once|TRBJ1-1|-
TGTGCCAGCAGTTTAATAACGGTTAACACTGAAGCTTTCTTT
CASSLITVNTEAFF
>TRBV2|13|-|TRBJ1-1|-
TGTGCCAGCCTTGACGGCCAGGGCACTGAAGCTTTCTTT
CASLDGQGTEAFF
>TRBV11-2|15|once|TRBJ2-3|TRBD2
TGTGCCAGCAGCTCCGGACTAGCGCGCACAGATACGCAGTATTTT
CASSSGLARTDTQYF
>TRBV12-5|12|-|TRBJ1-2|-
TGTGCTAGTGGTTTGGCGCCCGGGGGCTACACCTTC
CASGLAPGGYTF
>TRBV4-1|15|-|TRBJ1-2|-
TGCGCCAGCAGCCAAGTAGGGCAGGGTGGGTATGGCTACACCTTC
CASSQVGQGGYGYTF